The clone carrying this T cell receptor (beta chain) was seen many times. The CDR3 is 14 amino acids. V was cut by 8 bases and J by 4 bases, with 15 bases left in between. Germline CDR1 reads MDHEN; CDR2 reads SYDVKM. RNA transcripts gave rise to amplified TCR beta CDR3 regions. Carried out on the TCR CDR3, a first-round RT-PCR used the HTBI primer set. TCRdb processed the multiplex PCR reads anew with MiXCR; each CDR3 protein has one entry. The sample holds under 800,000 distinct CDR3 sequences, 14% seen once. The data are from a study of T cells in Graves' hyperthyroidism and ophthalmopathy. Criteria for exclusion of patients were uncontrolled infection, other autoimmune disease, pregnancy or lactation.

The sample consisted of blood. J is TRBJ1-5 and V is TRBV28, with D perhaps matching TRBD1 (5 bases). This clonotype originated in a woman aged 18-29 years with Graves' hyperthyroidism. CDR3 sequence reads: CASLGGEVNQPQHF. The CDR3 DNA sequence: TGTGCCAGCCTAGGAGGGGAAGTGAATCAGCCCCAGCATTTT.